This is a list of T cell receptor beta chains from one sample in a study of identifying expanded T cells in peripheral blood. Generated by immunoSEQ multiplex PCR, the TCRdb table keeps only in-frame clones and is missing some. The data contain approximately 92,000 clones, approximately 81% of them singletons. The sample was blood. The receptor set was obtained from a person aged 18-69 years in good health. Each CDR3 is given with its conserved first and last residue. The D gene is left open where the match is weak. The size of a clone is reported for some rows only, either as once, few or many, or as a class for expanded clones.

CDR3 | DNA | length | J | V | D | size
CAWSVGTWVSQPQHF | TGTGCCTGGAGTGTGGGAACCTGGGTGAGTCAGCCCCAGCATTTT | 15 | TRBJ1-5 | TRBV30 | - | -
CASSLGSYVNGAFF | TGTGCCAGCAGTTTGGGAAGTTACGTTAACGGAGCTTTCTTT | 14 | TRBJ1-1 | TRBV5-4 | - | few
CASSLEENQPQHF | TGTGCCAGCAGCTTAGAGGAGAATCAGCCCCAGCATTTT | 13 | TRBJ1-5 | TRBV11-3 | - | -
CASSPPSGTSDEQYF | TGTGCCAGCTCACCCCCCTCCGGGACGAGTGACGAGCAGTACTTC | 15 | TRBJ2-7 | TRBV18 | - | once
CASSPTRTQSSYEQYF | TGTGCCAGCAGCCCAACGAGAACGCAGAGCTCCTACGAGCAGTACTTC | 16 | TRBJ2-7 | TRBV7-2 | - | -
CASSPYNEQFF | TGTGCCAGCAGCCCGTACAATGAGCAGTTCTTC | 11 | TRBJ2-1 | TRBV9 | - | once
CASSGGGNEKLFF | TGTGCCAGCAGCGGCGGGGGTAATGAAAAACTGTTTTTT | 13 | TRBJ1-4 | TRBV9 | - | -
CAISESGTNEKLFF | TGTGCCATCAGTGAATCGGGAACTAATGAAAAACTGTTTTTT | 14 | TRBJ1-4 | TRBV10-3 | - | -
CASRATANTGELFF | TGCGCCAGCAGAGCTACAGCGAACACCGGGGAGCTGTTTTTT | 14 | TRBJ2-2 | TRBV10-1 | - | once
CASSFWQNQPQHF | TGTGCCAGCAGCTTTTGGCAGAATCAGCCCCAGCATTTT | 13 | TRBJ1-5 | TRBV5-6 | - | -
CASSVAQDKSTDTQYF | TGTGCCAGCAGCGTAGCTCAGGACAAAAGCACAGATACGCAGTATTTT | 16 | TRBJ2-3 | TRBV9 | - | -
CATSRLQGEEGEQFF | TGTGCCACCAGCAGATTACAGGGGGAGGAGGGTGAGCAGTTCTTC | 15 | TRBJ2-1 | TRBV15 | TRBD1 | -
CASSLRNTPETQYF | TGCGCCAGCAGCTTAAGAAACACCCCGGAGACCCAGTACTTC | 14 | TRBJ2-5 | TRBV5-1 | - | -
CASRGTTSSYEQYF | TGTGCCAGCAGGGGGACAACCAGCTCCTACGAGCAGTACTTC | 14 | TRBJ2-7 | TRBV6-6 | - | -
CASSITGGSGANVLTF | TGCGCCAGTAGCATCACAGGGGGCTCTGGGGCCAACGTCCTGACTTTC | 16 | TRBJ2-6 | TRBV5-1 | TRBD1 | -
CAISGVFNYNEQFF | TGTGCCATCAGTGGTGTATTTAACTACAATGAGCAGTTCTTC | 14 | TRBJ2-1 | TRBV10-3 | - | -
CASSLAPTGGSFRYGYTF | TGCGCCAGCAGCTTGGCCCCGACAGGGGGTTCTTTTCGATATGGCTACACCTTC | 18 | TRBJ1-2 | TRBV5-1 | TRBD1 | -
CASSLGGSLPYYEQYF | TGTGCCAGCAGCTTGGGAGGTTCCCTACCGTACTACGAGCAGTACTTC | 16 | TRBJ2-7 | TRBV5-8 | - | -
CASSLRDGNTEAFF | TGTGCCAGCTCACTGAGGGACGGGAACACTGAAGCTTTCTTT | 14 | TRBJ1-1 | TRBV18 | - | -
CASSLLGRAKNIQYF | TGTGCCAGCAGCTTGTTGGGCAGGGCGAAAAACATTCAGTACTTC | 15 | TRBJ2-4 | TRBV5-6 | - | -
CASSRDSSYEQYF | TGTGCCAGCAGCCGGGACAGCTCCTACGAGCAGTACTTC | 13 | TRBJ2-7 | TRBV13 | TRBD1 | -
CASRLDRGNYNEQFF | TGTGCCAGCAGACTGGACAGGGGTAACTACAATGAGCAGTTCTTC | 15 | TRBJ2-1 | TRBV5-8 | TRBD1 | -
CASSSHRGNEKLFF | TGTGCCAGCAGCTCCCACAGGGGTAATGAAAAACTGTTTTTT | 14 | TRBJ1-4 | TRBV11-3 | TRBD1 | once
CASSYRGGLEQFF | TGTGCCAGCAGTTACCGAGGGGGCCTTGAGCAGTTCTTC | 13 | TRBJ2-1 | TRBV6-5 | TRBD1 | once
CASSPRGLAGGQETQYF | TGTGCCAGCTCACCACGGGGACTAGCGGGAGGCCAAGAGACCCAGTACTTC | 17 | TRBJ2-5 | TRBV18 | TRBD2 | -
CASSPHANYEQYF | TGCGCCAGCAGCCCACATGCGAACTACGAGCAGTACTTC | 13 | TRBJ2-7 | TRBV4-1 | - | -